The T cell receptor (beta chain) described here comes from a study of T cell responses to AZD1222 COVID-19 vaccine (dated by TCRdb to about 2021). Regarding the complete study: AZD1222 recipients given second doses at about 4 weeks or at about 12 weeks were pooled, since spike-specific TCR depth and breadth were not found to differ between the two schedules. TCR sequencing was performed for 230 to 250 trial participants, of whom about 200 were given two doses of AZD1222 and around 25 were given two doses of MenACWY control vaccine. Trial participants were enrolled by age into subgroups of 18-55, 56-69 and 70-plus years, and about 150, 27 and 61 TCR-sequenced participants, respectively, were included in these subgroups. General findings and caveats noted by the study authors: Conclusions about previously exposed vaccinees are limited because only six or seven AZD1222 recipients were SARS-CoV-2 seropositive at baseline. After two AZD1222 doses, both the breadth and the depth of spike-specific TCRs were significantly higher than at day 0 and than in MenACWY recipients. The 56-69-year group was small, and its depth increase did not reach significance, likely because of low power. Reportedly, close to half of the unique spike-specific TCRs recognized epitopes lying outside the regions that are mutated in the B.1.351 and B.1.1.7 variants. Most participants were white British and females outnumbered males, and the authors suggested that clonal diversity may have been underestimated. Because no day 14 peak-response samples were available, repertoires were characterized only after the peak T cell response. Vaccine-associated CD4 TCRs spanned the whole spike protein, with dominant responses in regions 160-218 and 743-854.

The sample's time point label, in plain terms: baseline before first vaccination. Vaccinee samples came from UK trials COV001 and COV002, including a single-blind randomized controlled phase 2/3 trial of AZD1222 (ChAdOx1 nCoV-19) in healthy adults. For TCRbeta chain sequencing, PBMC samples from trial participants were taken at day 0 and at day 28 after the second dose. The CDR3 regions of human TCRbeta chains were analyzed by immunosequencing. The study's own analysis went as follows. Repertoire TCRs were matched against a reference library of SARS-CoV-2-specific TCRs generated with the MIRA antigen-specificity platform. Breadth was defined as the fraction of unique TCRs that were SARS-CoV-2-associated. Depth was defined as the fraction of total T cells that were SARS-CoV-2-associated. Using the MIRA data, each spike-specific TCR was mapped to the spike region that the TCR reacts to and placed in a CD4 or CD8 class. Log10-transformed breadth and depth values were compared by one-way ANOVA with Sidak's multiple comparisons tests. The table comes from immuneACCESS by way of TCRdb, which keeps in-frame sequences with V and J called. Part of the clones is missing from these tables; in studies checked, under half for an unresolved V gene and the rest for unknown reasons. V, J and clone size are those of that table, while D and trimming were read from the DNA. The sample includes approximately 190,000 clones, with around 92% observed a single time. The top ten constitute 1% to 1.5% of the sample.

Points on this clone: It lacks a known antigen. There are no base qualities to consult, and no much larger clone falls within one base.

CDR1 and CDR2 (SGHRS, YFSETQ) derive from the germline V gene. Unmatched junction bases come to 9, with V trimmed by 4 bases and J by 5 bases. The CDR3 contains 15 residues, cysteine and phenylalanine counted. Of the read, only the CDR3 DNA is kept; its 45 bases are in frame from base 1. The sample consisted of peripheral blood, taken on day 0 of AZD1222 vaccination. This receptor was taken from an adult in good health. Recombination connected TRBV5-1 to TRBJ1-1, with 9 bases matching TRBD1. The nucleotide sequence is given as TGCGCCAGCAGCCCAAATACAGGGGGCTGGACTGAAGCTTTCTTT. Translation gives CASSPNTGGWTEAFF.